Below, 19 T cell receptor beta chains from the same sample are listed, as sequenced in a study of T cell changes during pregnancy in multiple sclerosis. The method was immunoSEQ multiplex PCR; TCRdb's version includes in-frame clones alone and lacks a portion of them. The table includes approximately 25,000 clones, 88% detected once. Sequencing used CD4+ T cells from peripheral blood mononuclear cells, obtained in the first trimester of pregnancy. These receptors originate from a female donor in good health, enrolled as a control in a pregnancy study.

This clone was counted once. V gene TRBV5-1 combines with J gene TRBJ2-1; 10 bases map to TRBD2. V was pared by 0 bases and J by 9 bases, with 6 bases of the junction left unmatched. The CDR3 has 15 residues. The germline gives CDR1 SGHRS, CDR2 YFSETQ. CDR3 sequence reads: CASSLGAGGLGEQFF. CDR3 DNA sequence: TGCGCCAGCAGCTTGGGAGCGGGAGGGCTGGGTGAGCAGTTCTTC.

This clone has a single count. The chain links TRBV19 to TRBJ1-5, with 8 bases matching TRBD1. The CDR3 totals 15 residues. The V gene's germline CDR1 is LNHDA and CDR2 SQIVND (reference sequence). Trimming took 4 bases from V and 6 from J; bases not matched to a gene: 8. CDR3 protein: CASSTDREIGQPQHF. The CDR3 coding sequence is TGTGCCAGTAGTACGGACAGGGAGATTGGTCAGCCCCAGCATTTT.

The chain couples TRBV6-5 to TRBJ2-5; D perhaps matches TRBD2 (6 bases). The CDR3 totals 13 residues. V lost 4 bases and J lost 9, with 15 bases in between. CDR1 MNHEY and CDR2 SVGAGI come from the germline V gene. CDR3 amino acids: CASSWTPTGAQYF. The CDR3 DNA sequence: TGTGCCAGCAGTTGGACACCAACGGGGGCCCAGTACTTC.

This clone was detected only once. V and J are TRBV5-1 and TRBJ1-5; D remains ambiguous. From germline, CDR1 is SGHRS and CDR2 YFSETQ. CDR3 length: 15 residues. Between the trimmed V and J ends, which lost 0 bases and 0 bases, there was a span of 7 bases. Here the CDR3 DNA reads TGCGCCAGCAGCTTGGACGGGGATAGCAATCAGCCCCAGCATTTT. Protein sequence: CASSLDGDSNQPQHF.

This chain uses TRBV4-2 with TRBJ2-5; the D is unclear. Deletions cut 1 base from V and 2 bases from J, with 5 bases between. Germline V gene sequence: CDR1 LGHNA, CDR2 YNFKEQ. This CDR3 is 13 amino acids long. The CDR3 loop is CASSQAEQETQYF. Written as DNA, the CDR3 is TGTGCCAGCAGCCAAGCGGAGCAAGAGACCCAGTACTTC.

The V gene is TRBV28, the J gene TRBJ1-1; D call uncertain. The CDR3 covers 14 residues. Germline CDR1 reads MDHEN; CDR2 reads SYDVKM. V was trimmed by 2 bases and J by 0 bases, leaving 7 bases between them. CDR3 coding DNA: TGTGCCAGCAGTTTAGCTCGGGTGAACACTGAAGCTTTCTTT. Residues: CASSLARVNTEAFF.

The chain recombines TRBV4-1 with TRBJ1-1; D perhaps matches TRBD1 (5 bases). Trimming took off 1 base at V and 9 bases at J, with 9 bases between the two ends. CDR3 size: 12 residues. Per germline, CDR1 MGHRA and CDR2 YSYEKL. The CDR3 coding sequence is TGCGCCAGCAGCCAAGGAGACAGAAAAGCTTTCTTT. The encoded protein is CASSQGDRKAFF.

The rearrangement uses TRBV7-9 and TRBJ1-1, with a tentative D call TRBD1 (5 bases). V was clipped by 3 bases and J by 0 bases, with 11 bases between them. The CDR3 covers 15 residues. Germline CDR1 reads SEHNR; CDR2 reads FQNEAQ (reference sequence). CDR3 coding DNA: TGTGCCAGCAGCTTGGATGGCAGGGTGAACACTGAAGCTTTCTTT. It yields the protein CASSLDGRVNTEAFF.

The gene calls are TRBV6-5 and TRBJ2-4; 11 bases line up with TRBD2. Trimming removed 6 bases from V and 5 bases from J; junction bases left unmatched: 6. This CDR3 region has 15 residues. Germline loops: CDR1 MNHEY, CDR2 SVGAGI. The CDR3: CASRLSGRAENIQYF. The CDR3 DNA sequence: TGTGCCAGCAGGCTTAGCGGGAGGGCCGAAAACATTCAGTACTTC.

This sequence joins TRBV6-6 and TRBJ1-1; D possibly corresponds to TRBD1 (6 bases). The CDR3 runs 14 residues. Germline V gene lookup returns CDR1 MNHNY and CDR2 SVGAGI (reference sequence). V was shortened by 2 bases and J by 3 bases, with 10 bases between the two germline ends. The CDR3 DNA is TGTGCCAGCAGTTACGTGGCAGGGGACACTGAAGCTTTCTTT. This codes for CASSYVAGDTEAFF.

DNA of the CDR3: TGCGCCAGCAGCTTGGGAAACTCGAATTCGGATGAAAAACTGTTTTTT. The encoded protein is CASSLGNSNSDEKLFF. J is TRBJ1-4 and V is TRBV5-1, with unresolved D. Germline lookup yields CDR1 SGHRS and CDR2 YFSETQ. V lost 0 bases, J lost 6 bases, and 15 bases lay in between. This CDR3 has 16 amino acids.

V is TRBV29-1 and J is TRBJ2-3; D might be TRBD1 (6 bases). Trimming removed 7 bases at V and 0 bases at J, with 26 bases between. The CDR3 is made up of 18 amino acids. Germline CDR1 is SQVTM and CDR2 is ANQGSEA. The chain's CDR3 is CSASVPPGVGRSTDTQYF. The CDR3 DNA reads as TGCAGCGCAAGCGTTCCTCCAGGGGTAGGCCGTAGCACAGATACGCAGTATTTT.

The V and J genes are TRBV29-1 and TRBJ2-7; D possibly corresponds to TRBD2 (7 bases). CDR1 and CDR2 from the germline V gene are SQVTM and ANQGSEA. V was shortened by 6 bases and J by 6 bases, with 15 bases between the two germline ends. The CDR3 runs 12 residues. The CDR3 loop is CSVGGQLLEQYF. Written as DNA, the CDR3 is TGCAGCGTGGGGGGGCAGCTCCTCGAGCAGTACTTC.

The V call is TRBV19, the J call TRBJ2-7, with D possibly TRBD1 on 6 matching bases. CDR3 length: 18 residues. V lost 0 bases and J 4 bases, leaving 22 bases between the germline ends. The germline V gene encodes CDR1 LNHDA and CDR2 SQIVND (reference sequence). The CDR3 DNA follows: TGTGCCAGTAGTATAGATCTATCCGGGACACGCAGTGGGTACGAGCAGTACTTC. Protein sequence: CASSIDLSGTRSGYEQYF.

This rearrangement joins TRBV27 to TRBJ1-1; no clear D. Per the germline V gene, CDR1 is MNHEY and CDR2 is SMNVEV (reference sequence). The CDR3 sequence is 14 residues long. The V end was cut by 4 bases, the J end by 4 bases, with 13 bases between. The CDR3: CASSSPLRGTEAFF. The CDR3 DNA is TGTGCCAGCAGTTCCCCCCTCCGCGGCACTGAAGCTTTCTTT.

This clone appeared once. The CDR3 here is CSVGSGLAGIGNEQFF. CDR3 coding DNA: TGCAGCGTCGGGTCGGGGCTAGCGGGGATCGGAAATGAGCAGTTCTTC. V gene TRBV29-1 combines with J gene TRBJ2-1; 9 bases align to TRBD2. CDR1 and CDR2 (germline): SQVTM, ANQGSEA. The V and J ends lost 6 bases and 7 bases, in that order; junction bases with no gene match: 16. The CDR3 length is 16 residues.

This clone has a single count. The chain carries TRBV19 and TRBJ2-2; possible D gene TRBD1, 6 bases. The CDR3 contains 16 residues. Germline V gene sequence: CDR1 LNHDA, CDR2 SQIVND (reference sequence). V shed 4 bases and J shed 6 bases, with 18 bases lying between them. CDR3 amino acids: CASSRPRGPYAGELFF. The CDR3 nucleotides read TGTGCCAGTAGTAGGCCCAGGGGTCCTTATGCCGGGGAGCTGTTTTTT.

The V and J genes are TRBV2 and TRBJ2-7; D remains ambiguous. With 6 bases removed from V and 4 bases from J, the gap between germline ends came to 10 bases. Germline loops: CDR1 SNHLY, CDR2 FYNNEI. This CDR3 is built from 12 residues. The CDR3 is CASRGLGYEQYF. The CDR3 DNA sequence: TGTGCCAGCAGGGGCCTTGGTTACGAGCAGTACTTC.

This clone was recorded only once. The chain is built from TRBV15 and TRBJ2-7, with 7 positions matching TRBD2. V was pared by 0 bases and J by 4 bases, with 6 bases of the junction left unmatched. The CDR3 length is 15 residues. Germline V gene sequence: CDR1 LNHNV, CDR2 YYDKDF (reference sequence). In DNA form, the CDR3 reads TGTGCCACCAGCAGAGATCAGGGCGGGGGATACGAGCAGTACTTC. This translates into CATSRDQGGGYEQYF.